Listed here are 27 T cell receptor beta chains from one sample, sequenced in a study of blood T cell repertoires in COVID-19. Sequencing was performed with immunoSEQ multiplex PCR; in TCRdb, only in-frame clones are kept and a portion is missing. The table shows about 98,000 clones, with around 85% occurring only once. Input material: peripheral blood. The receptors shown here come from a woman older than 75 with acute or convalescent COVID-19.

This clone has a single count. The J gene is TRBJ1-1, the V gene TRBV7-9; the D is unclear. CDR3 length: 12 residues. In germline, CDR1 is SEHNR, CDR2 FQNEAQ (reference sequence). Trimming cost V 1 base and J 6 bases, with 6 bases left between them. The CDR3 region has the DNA TGTGCCAGCAGCTTAGTCGGGGCTGAAGCTTTCTTT. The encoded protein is CASSLVGAEAFF.

The CDR3 DNA sequence: TGTGCCTGGAGCTGGGGACAGGGGGCCACTGAAGCTTTCTTT. Its translation is CAWSWGQGATEAFF. V usage is TRBV30 and J usage is TRBJ1-1, with TRBD1 matching over 12 bases. V trimming: 3 bases; J trimming: 4 bases; junction bases outside the gene matches: 3. CDR1 is GTSNPN and CDR2 is SVGIG in the germline V gene (reference sequence). The CDR3 extends over 14 amino acids. The full variable domain, its missing parts supplied by reference TRBV30 and TRBJ1-1, is SQTIHQWPATLVQPVGSPLSLECTVEGTSNPNLYWYRQAAGRGLQLLFYSVGIGQISSEVPQNLSASRPQDRQFILSSKKLLLSDSGFYLCAWSWGQGATEAFFGQGTRLTVV.

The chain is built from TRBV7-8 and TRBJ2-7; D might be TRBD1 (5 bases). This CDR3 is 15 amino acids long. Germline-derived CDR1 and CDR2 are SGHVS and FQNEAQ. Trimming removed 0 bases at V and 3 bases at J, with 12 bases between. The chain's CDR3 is CASSLAGATRYEQYV. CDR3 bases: TGTGCCAGCAGCTTAGCTGGGGCGACTCGCTACGAGCAGTACGTC.

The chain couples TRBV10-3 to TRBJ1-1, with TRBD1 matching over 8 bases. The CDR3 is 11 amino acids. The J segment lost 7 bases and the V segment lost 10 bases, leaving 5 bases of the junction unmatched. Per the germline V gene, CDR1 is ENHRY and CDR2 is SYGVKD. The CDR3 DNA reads TGTGCCACTCGGACAGGGTATGAAGCTTTCTTT. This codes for CATRTGYEAFF.

The CDR3 nucleotides read TGTGCCAGCAGCCTCCCAGGAATATCCTCTGGAAACACCATATATTTT. Amino acid sequence: CASSLPGISSGNTIYF. The rearrangement uses TRBV6-4 and TRBJ1-3; D not resolved. Germline V gives CDR1 MRHNA, CDR2 SNTAGT. Trimming cost V 6 bases and J 0 bases, with 15 bases left between them. The CDR3 totals 16 residues.

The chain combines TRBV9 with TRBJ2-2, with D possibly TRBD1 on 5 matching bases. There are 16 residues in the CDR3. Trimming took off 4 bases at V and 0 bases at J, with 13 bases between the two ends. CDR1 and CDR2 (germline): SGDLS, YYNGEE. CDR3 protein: CASSTSPRANTGELFF. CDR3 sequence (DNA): TGTGCCAGCAGCACCTCCCCCAGGGCGAACACCGGGGAGCTGTTTTTT.

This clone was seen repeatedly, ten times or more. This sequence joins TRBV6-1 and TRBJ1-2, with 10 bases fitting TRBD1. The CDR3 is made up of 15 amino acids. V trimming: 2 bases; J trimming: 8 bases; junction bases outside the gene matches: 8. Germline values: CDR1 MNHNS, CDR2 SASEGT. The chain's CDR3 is CASSEQGDRGKGYTF. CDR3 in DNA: TGTGCCAGCAGTGAACAGGGGGACAGGGGAAAAGGCTACACCTTC.

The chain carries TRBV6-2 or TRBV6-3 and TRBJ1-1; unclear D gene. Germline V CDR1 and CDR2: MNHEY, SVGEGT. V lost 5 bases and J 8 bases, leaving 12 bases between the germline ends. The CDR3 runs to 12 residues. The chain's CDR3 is CASSDGVGEAFF. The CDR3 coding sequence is TGTGCCAGCAGTGACGGGGTGGGGGAAGCTTTCTTT.

CDR3 bases: TGTGCCAGCAGTTTCCAACTGACAGGGGGCTATTCACCCCTCCACTTT. Amino acids: CASSFQLTGGYSPLHF. V gene TRBV28 combines with J gene TRBJ1-6, with 10 bases that match TRBD1. The CDR3 extends over 16 amino acids. The germline CDR1 and CDR2 sequences are MDHEN and SYDVKM. The trim removed 3 bases at V and 8 bases at J, leaving 7 bases unmatched.

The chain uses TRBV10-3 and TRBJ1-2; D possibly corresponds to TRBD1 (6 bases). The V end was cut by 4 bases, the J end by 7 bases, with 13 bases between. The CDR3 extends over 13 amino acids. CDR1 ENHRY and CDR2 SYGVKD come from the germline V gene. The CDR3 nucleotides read TGTGCCATCAGTGGCGCTGGACAGTCTGGCTACACCTTC. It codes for CAISGAGQSGYTF.

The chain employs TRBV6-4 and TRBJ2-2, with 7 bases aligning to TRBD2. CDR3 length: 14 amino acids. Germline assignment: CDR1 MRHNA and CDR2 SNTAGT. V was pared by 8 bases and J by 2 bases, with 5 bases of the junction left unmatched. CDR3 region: CASRLAVNTGELFF. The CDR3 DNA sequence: TGTGCCAGCCGGCTAGCGGTCAACACCGGGGAGCTGTTTTTT.

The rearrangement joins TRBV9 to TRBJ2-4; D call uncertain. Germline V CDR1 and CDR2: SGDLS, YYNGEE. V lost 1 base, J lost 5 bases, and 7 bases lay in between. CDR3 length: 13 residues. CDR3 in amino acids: CASSVSGENIQYF. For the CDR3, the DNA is TGTGCCAGCAGCGTATCCGGAGAAAACATTCAGTACTTC.

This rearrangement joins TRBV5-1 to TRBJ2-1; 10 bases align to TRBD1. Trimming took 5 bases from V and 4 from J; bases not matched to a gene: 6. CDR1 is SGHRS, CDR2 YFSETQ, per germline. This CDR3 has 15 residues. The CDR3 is CASSSGTGDYNEQFF. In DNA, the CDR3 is TGCGCCAGCAGTTCCGGGACAGGGGATTACAATGAGCAGTTCTTC.

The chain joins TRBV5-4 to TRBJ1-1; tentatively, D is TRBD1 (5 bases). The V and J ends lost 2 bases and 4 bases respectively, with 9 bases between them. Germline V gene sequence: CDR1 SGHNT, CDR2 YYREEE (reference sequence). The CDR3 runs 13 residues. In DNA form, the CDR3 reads TGTGCCAGCAGCTTTTCGGGGGGCACTGAAGCTTTCTTT. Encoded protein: CASSFSGGTEAFF. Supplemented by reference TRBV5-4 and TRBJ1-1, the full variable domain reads ETGVTQSPTHLIKTRGQQVTLRCSSQSGHNTVSWYQQALGQGPQFIFQYYREEENGRGNFPPRFSGLQFPNYSSELNVNALELDDSALYLCASSFSGGTEAFFGQGTRLTVV.

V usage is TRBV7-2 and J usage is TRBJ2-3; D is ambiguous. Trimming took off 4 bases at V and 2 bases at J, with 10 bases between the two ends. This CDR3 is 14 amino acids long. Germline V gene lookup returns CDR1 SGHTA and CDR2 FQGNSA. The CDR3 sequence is CASSSSYFTDTQYF. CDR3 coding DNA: TGTGCCAGCAGCTCCTCATACTTCACAGATACGCAGTATTTT.

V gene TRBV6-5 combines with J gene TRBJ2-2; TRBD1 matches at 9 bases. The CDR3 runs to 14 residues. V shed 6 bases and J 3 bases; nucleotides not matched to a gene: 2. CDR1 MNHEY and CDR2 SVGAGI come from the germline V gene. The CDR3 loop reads CASRRQGDTGELFF. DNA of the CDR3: TGTGCCAGCAGGAGACAGGGGGACACCGGGGAGCTGTTTTTT.

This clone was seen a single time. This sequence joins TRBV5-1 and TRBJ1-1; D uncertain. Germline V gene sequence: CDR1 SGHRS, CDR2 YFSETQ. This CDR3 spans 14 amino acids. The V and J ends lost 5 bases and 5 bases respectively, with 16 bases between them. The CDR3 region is CASREEGLITEAFF. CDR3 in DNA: TGCGCCAGCAGGGAGGAGGGTTTGATAACTGAAGCTTTCTTT.

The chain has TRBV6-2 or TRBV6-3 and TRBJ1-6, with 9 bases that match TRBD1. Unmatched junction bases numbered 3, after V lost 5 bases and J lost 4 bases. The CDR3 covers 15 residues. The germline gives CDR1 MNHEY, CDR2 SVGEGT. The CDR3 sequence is CASSRTGVYNSPLHF. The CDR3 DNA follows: TGTGCCAGCAGTCGGACAGGGGTTTATAATTCACCCCTCCACTTT.

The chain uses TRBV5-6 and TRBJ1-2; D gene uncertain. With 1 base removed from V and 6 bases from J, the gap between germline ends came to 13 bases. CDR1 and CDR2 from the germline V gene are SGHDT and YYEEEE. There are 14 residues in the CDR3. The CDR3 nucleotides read TGTGCCAGCAGCTTGATTCGTGCAGCGGATGGCTACACCTTC. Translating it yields CASSLIRAADGYTF. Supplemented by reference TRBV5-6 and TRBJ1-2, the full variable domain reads DAGVTQSPTHLIKTRGQQVTLRCSPKSGHDTVSWYQQALGQGPQFIFQYYEEEERQRGNFPDRFSGHQFPNYSSELNVNALLLGDSALYLCASSLIRAADGYTFGSGTRLTVV.

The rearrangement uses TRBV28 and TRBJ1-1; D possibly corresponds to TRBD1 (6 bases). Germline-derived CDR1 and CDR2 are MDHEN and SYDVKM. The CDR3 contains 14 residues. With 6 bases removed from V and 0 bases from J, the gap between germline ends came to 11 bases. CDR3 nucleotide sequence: TGTGCCAGCAGGACAGGCTCGATGAACACTGAAGCTTTCTTT. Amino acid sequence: CASRTGSMNTEAFF.

CDR3 sequence: CASSRDSGGVVETQYF. The CDR3 nucleotides are TGTGCCAGCAGCCGCGATAGCGGGGGGGTGGTAGAGACCCAGTACTTC. The rearrangement joins TRBV3-1 (or the pseudogene TRBV3-2) to TRBJ2-5, with TRBD2 identical over 11 bases. With 4 bases clipped from V and 4 bases from J, the junction kept 8 bases outside the gene matches. The CDR3 extends over 16 amino acids. Germline loops: CDR1 LGHDT, CDR2 YNNKEL (reference sequence).

CDR3 sequence reads: CASSQDPNSGSPLHF. The CDR3, as DNA: TGCGCCAGCAGCCAAGATCCCAACTCAGGTTCACCCCTCCACTTT. This chain connects TRBV4-1 to TRBJ1-6; D gene unclear. Looked up from germline, CDR1 is MGHRA and CDR2 is YSYEKL. The CDR3 consists of 15 residues. The ends were cut back, 0 bases at V and 9 bases at J, with 12 bases in the middle.

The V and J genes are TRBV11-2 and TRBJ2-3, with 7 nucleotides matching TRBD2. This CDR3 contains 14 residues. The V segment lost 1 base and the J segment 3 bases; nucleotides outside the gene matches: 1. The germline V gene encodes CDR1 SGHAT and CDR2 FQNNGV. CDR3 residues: CASSLVLATDTQYF. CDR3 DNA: TGTGCCAGCAGCTTAGTACTAGCGACAGATACGCAGTATTTT.

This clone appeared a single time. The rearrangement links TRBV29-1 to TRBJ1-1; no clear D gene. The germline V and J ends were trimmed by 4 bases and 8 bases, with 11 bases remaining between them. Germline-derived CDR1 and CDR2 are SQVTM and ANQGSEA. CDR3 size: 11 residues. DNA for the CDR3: TGCAGCGTTGTTACCAGGATCGAAGCTTTCTTT. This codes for CSVVTRIEAFF.

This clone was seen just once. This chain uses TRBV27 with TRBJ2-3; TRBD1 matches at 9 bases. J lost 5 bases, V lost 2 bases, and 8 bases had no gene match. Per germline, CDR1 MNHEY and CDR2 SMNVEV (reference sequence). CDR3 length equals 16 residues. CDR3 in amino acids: CASSLPPTGGGDTQYF. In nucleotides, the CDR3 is TGTGCCAGCAGTTTACCGCCGACAGGGGGGGGAGATACGCAGTATTTT.

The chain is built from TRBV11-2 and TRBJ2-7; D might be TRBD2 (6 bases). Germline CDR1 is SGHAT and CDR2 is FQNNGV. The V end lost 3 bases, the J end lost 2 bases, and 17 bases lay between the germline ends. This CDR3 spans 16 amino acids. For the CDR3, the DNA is TGTGCCAGCAGCTTGGACGACGGGACTTTCACCTACGAGCAGTACTTC. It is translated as CASSLDDGTFTYEQYF.

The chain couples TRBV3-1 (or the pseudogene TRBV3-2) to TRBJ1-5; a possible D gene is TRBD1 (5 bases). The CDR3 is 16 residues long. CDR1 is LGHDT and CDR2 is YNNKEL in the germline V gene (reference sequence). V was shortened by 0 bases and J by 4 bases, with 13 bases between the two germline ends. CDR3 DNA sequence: TGTGCCAGCAGCCAAGATTCATCAGGGCCTAATCAGCCCCAGCATTTT. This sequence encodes CASSQDSSGPNQPQHF.